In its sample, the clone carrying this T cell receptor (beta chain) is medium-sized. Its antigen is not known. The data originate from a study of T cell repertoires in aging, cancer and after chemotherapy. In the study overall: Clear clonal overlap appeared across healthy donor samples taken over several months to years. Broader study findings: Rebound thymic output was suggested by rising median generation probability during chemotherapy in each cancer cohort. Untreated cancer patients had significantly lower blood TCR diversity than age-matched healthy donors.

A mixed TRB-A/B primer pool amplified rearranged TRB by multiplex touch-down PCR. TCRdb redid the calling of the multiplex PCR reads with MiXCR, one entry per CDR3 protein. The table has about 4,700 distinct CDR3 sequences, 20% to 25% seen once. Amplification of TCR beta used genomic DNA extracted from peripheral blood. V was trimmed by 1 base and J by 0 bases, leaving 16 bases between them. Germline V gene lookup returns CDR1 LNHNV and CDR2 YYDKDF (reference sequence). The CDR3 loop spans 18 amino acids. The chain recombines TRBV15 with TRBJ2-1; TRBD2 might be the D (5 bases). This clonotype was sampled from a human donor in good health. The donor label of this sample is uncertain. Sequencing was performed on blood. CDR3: CATSRGPLRTSSYNEQFF. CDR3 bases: TGTGCCACCAGCAGAGGCCCCCTTAGAACTAGCTCCTACAATGAGCAGTTCTTC.